Following are 27 T cell receptor beta chains from one sample sequenced in a study of blood T cell repertoires in COVID-19 (dated by TCRdb to 2018 to 2020). The library was prepared using the immunoSEQ multiplex PCR assay. In TCRdb, the immuneACCESS table is reduced to in-frame sequences with V and J assigned. These tables do not hold every clone; where another copy was compared, an unresolved V gene accounts for under half, and the others remain unexplained. A total of more than 70,000 clones appear in this sample, 70% to 80% of them only once. The biggest ten clones account for about 24% of the sample. The sample consisted of peripheral blood. These receptors were collected from a human donor in a cohort sampled during active COVID-19.

The V call is TRBV6-1, the J call TRBJ1-2; 8 bases align to TRBD1. The CDR3 extends over 16 amino acids. Germline values: CDR1 MNHNS, CDR2 SASEGT. Unmatched junction bases numbered 15, after V lost 4 bases and J lost 8 bases. The CDR3 nucleotides read TGTGCCAGCAGTGGGACCTTAGGACAGGGCGTAGGAGGCTACACCTTC. It encodes CASSGTLGQGVGGYTF.

J is TRBJ2-5 and V is TRBV9; D not resolved. From germline, CDR1 is SGDLS and CDR2 YYNGEE. V was pared by 0 bases and J by 4 bases, with 7 bases between. CDR3 size: 13 residues. The CDR3 DNA follows: TGTGCCAGCAGCGTAGAGAACGGAGAGACCCAGTACTTC. Protein sequence: CASSVENGETQYF. Complete variable domain (other parts from reference TRBV9 and TRBJ2-5): DSGVTQTPKHLITATGQRVTLRCSPRSGDLSVYWYQQSLDQGLQFLIQYYNGEERAKGNILERFSAQQFPDLHSELNLSSLELGDSALYFCASSVENGETQYFGPGTRLLVL.

CDR3 coding DNA: TGTGCCAGCAGCCAGAACCTCGGCATCCCGGGGACCCAGTACTTC. The encoded protein is CASSQNLGIPGTQYF. The rearrangement uses TRBV5-5 and TRBJ2-5; D unclear. In germline, CDR1 is SGHKS, CDR2 YYEKEE (reference sequence). The CDR3 length is 15 residues. The V and J ends lost 4 bases and 7 bases respectively, with 20 bases between them.

V and J are TRBV6-4 and TRBJ2-1; 9 bases line up with TRBD2. The CDR3 is made up of 15 amino acids. V lost 6 bases to trimming and J lost 5 bases; unmatched junction nucleotides: 8. Germline V gene sequence: CDR1 MRHNA, CDR2 SNTAGT. CDR3 nucleotide sequence: TGTGCCAGCAGCAGAAATAGCGGGAGTGACAATGAGCAGTTCTTC. This encodes CASSRNSGSDNEQFF.

This clone was seen a few times. The rearrangement joins TRBV5-6 to TRBJ1-1; D is undetermined. The germline CDR1 and CDR2 sequences are SGHDT and YYEEEE. The CDR3 covers 15 residues. V was trimmed by 1 base and J by 1 base, leaving 11 bases between them. CDR3: CASSLIGFSNTEAFF. DNA for the CDR3: TGTGCCAGCAGCTTGATCGGGTTTTCGAACACTGAAGCTTTCTTT. Filled out from reference TRBV5-6 and TRBJ1-1, the complete variable domain reads DAGVTQSPTHLIKTRGQQVTLRCSPKSGHDTVSWYQQALGQGPQFIFQYYEEEERQRGNFPDRFSGHQFPNYSSELNVNALLLGDSALYLCASSLIGFSNTEAFFGQGTRLTVV.

The rearrangement joins TRBV18 to TRBJ2-1; a weak D match, TRBD1 (6 bases). Trimming took off 1 base at V and 0 bases at J, with 10 bases between the two ends. Germline lookup yields CDR1 KGHSH and CDR2 LQKENI. This CDR3 is 16 amino acids long. CDR3 nucleotides: TGTGCCAGCTCACCACGTACAGGGACCTCCTACAATGAGCAGTTCTTC. Protein: CASSPRTGTSYNEQFF.

J is TRBJ2-5 and V is TRBV28, with D unclear. CDR1 and CDR2 from the germline V gene are MDHEN and SYDVKM. The germline V and J ends were trimmed by 5 bases and 2 bases, with 6 bases remaining between them. The CDR3 has 12 amino acids. The CDR3 protein is CASSIAQETQYF. In DNA, the CDR3 is TGTGCCAGCAGTATTGCGCAAGAGACCCAGTACTTC.

The chain joins TRBV19 to TRBJ1-5; D not resolved. V was cut by 5 bases and J by 2 bases, with 10 bases left in between. The CDR3 loop spans 14 amino acids. Germline V gives CDR1 LNHDA, CDR2 SQIVND (reference sequence). The CDR3 loop is CASSVEGGNQPQHF. The CDR3 DNA is TGTGCCAGTAGTGTGGAGGGTGGCAATCAGCCCCAGCATTTT.

The chain carries TRBV29-1 and TRBJ2-1; TRBD2 matches at 7 bases. The CDR3 is made up of 13 amino acids. Unmatched junction bases numbered 4, after V lost 7 bases and J lost 1 base. The V gene's germline CDR1 is SQVTM and CDR2 ANQGSEA. The CDR3: CSATAGSYNEQFF. The CDR3 nucleotides are TGCAGCGCTACAGCGGGATCCTACAATGAGCAGTTCTTC.

The chain combines TRBV28 with TRBJ2-3, with TRBD2 matching over 13 bases. Germline assignment: CDR1 MDHEN and CDR2 SYDVKM. V gave up 5 bases and J gave up 4 bases; unmatched junction bases: 3. The CDR3 is 15 amino acids. In DNA form, the CDR3 reads TGTGCCAGCAGTGGGACTAGCGGGATCGCAGATACGCAGTATTTT. It translates to CASSGTSGIADTQYF.

This chain links TRBV10-3 with TRBJ1-3; D remains unclear. There are 14 residues in the CDR3. Germline V gene data show CDR1 as ENHRY and CDR2 as SYGVKD. The V end was cut by 7 bases, the J end by 0 bases, with 10 bases between. CDR3 amino acids: CAIMASSSGNTIYF. CDR3 DNA: TGTGCCATCATGGCCTCTTCCTCTGGAAACACCATATATTTT.

The V gene is TRBV11-2, the J gene TRBJ2-1; D is undetermined. V dropped 2 bases and J dropped 0 bases, with 11 bases sitting between them. CDR3 size: 16 residues. Germline CDR1 reads SGHAT; CDR2 reads FQNNGV. As DNA, the CDR3 is TGTGCCAGCAGCTTAATGTTAGTGAGCTCCTACAATGAGCAGTTCTTC. It translates to CASSLMLVSSYNEQFF.

The chain combines TRBV7-7 with TRBJ2-6, with 7 bases identical to TRBD1. Per germline, CDR1 SSHAT and CDR2 FNYEAQ (reference sequence). This CDR3 is 13 amino acids long. The CDR3 here is CAATGPGANVLTF. The CDR3 region has the DNA TGTGCTGCGACAGGGCCTGGGGCCAACGTCCTGACTTTC.

The chain uses TRBV6-5 and TRBJ2-5; 9 nucleotides align to TRBD1. This CDR3 has 15 amino acids. Per the germline V gene, CDR1 is MNHEY and CDR2 is SVGAGI. After removal of 0 bases from V and 13 bases from J, the junction contained 12 bases not matched to a gene. The CDR3 DNA reads TGTGCCAGCAGTTACTCGGGGACAGGGCACCCTTATCGGTACTTC. Amino acid sequence: CASSYSGTGHPYRYF.

V gene TRBV7-9 combines with J gene TRBJ2-1, with D tentatively TRBD1 (5 bases). The CDR3 totals 13 residues. The V end was cut by 5 bases, the J end by 6 bases, with 11 bases between. In germline, CDR1 is SEHNR, CDR2 FQNEAQ (reference sequence). The CDR3 region is CASSPQGRNEQFF. The DNA of the CDR3 is TGTGCCAGCAGCCCCCAGGGCCGCAATGAGCAGTTCTTC.

The CDR3 sequence: CASRNAGAWVDYEQYF. Here the CDR3 DNA reads TGTGCCAGCAGAAACGCGGGGGCCTGGGTTGACTACGAGCAGTACTTC. The chain joins TRBV28 to TRBJ2-7, with D possibly being TRBD2 (7 bases). V lost 6 bases to trimming and J lost 3 bases, with 21 bases between them. There are 16 residues in the CDR3. Looked up from germline, CDR1 is MDHEN and CDR2 is SYDVKM.

CDR3 sequence: CASSLLSGQGVREQYF. In DNA form, the CDR3 reads TGTGCCAGCAGTTTATTATCCGGACAGGGAGTAAGGGAGCAGTACTTC. The chain combines TRBV28 with TRBJ2-7, with TRBD1 matching 8 bases. The CDR3 length is 16 residues. The J segment lost 7 bases and the V segment lost 1 base, leaving 12 bases of the junction unmatched. Germline V lookup: CDR1 MDHEN, CDR2 SYDVKM.

The V gene is TRBV9, the J gene TRBJ2-3; 8 bases are shared with TRBD2. Germline assignment: CDR1 SGDLS and CDR2 YYNGEE. This CDR3 spans 14 amino acids. The junction had 4 bases not matched to a gene; V was cut back by 4 bases and J by 3 bases. CDR3: CASSFSGETDTQYF. CDR3 bases: TGTGCCAGCAGCTTTAGCGGGGAAACAGATACGCAGTATTTT.

The chain uses TRBV5-1 and TRBJ2-3, with a possible D match to TRBD2 (6 bases). The CDR3 is 17 amino acids. Trimming left V 1 base short and J 0 bases short, with 15 bases between. Germline V gives CDR1 SGHRS, CDR2 YFSETQ. The CDR3 DNA reads TGCGCCAGCAGCTTGTTGGGGGAGGCGTCTAGCACAGATACGCAGTATTTT. Its translation is CASSLLGEASSTDTQYF. The full variable domain, in which reference TRBV5-1 and TRBJ2-3 provide the parts outside the CDR3, is KAGVTQTPRYLIKTRGQQVTLSCSPISGHRSVSWYQQTPGQGLQFLFEYFSETQRNKGNFPGRFSGRQFSNSRSEMNVSTLELGDSALYLCASSLLGEASSTDTQYFGPGTRLTVL.

J is TRBJ2-7 and V is TRBV18; 9 nucleotides agree with TRBD2. V shed 1 base, J shed 2 bases, and the junction held 3 bases outside the gene matches. The CDR3 loop spans 15 amino acids. Looked up from germline, CDR1 is KGHSH and CDR2 is LQKENI. This CDR3 is CASSPRAGGAYEQYF. In nucleotides, the CDR3 is TGTGCCAGCTCACCACGGGCGGGGGGGGCCTACGAGCAGTACTTC.

The chain joins TRBV5-1 to TRBJ2-3, with no clear D. This CDR3 spans 16 amino acids. Germline V gene sequence: CDR1 SGHRS, CDR2 YFSETQ. Between the trimmed V and J ends, which lost 4 bases and 0 bases, there was a span of 15 bases. The DNA of the CDR3 is TGCGCCAGCAGCGCCTCTGCGGTCGCAAGCACAGATACGCAGTATTTT. It is translated as CASSASAVASTDTQYF.

The chain combines TRBV18 with TRBJ2-5; TRBD2 might be the D (5 bases). Deletions cut 2 bases from V and 2 bases from J, with 18 bases between. The V gene's germline CDR1 is KGHSH and CDR2 LQKENI. CDR3 length equals 17 residues. The CDR3 reads CASSPNSDWMLQETQYF. The DNA of the CDR3 is TGTGCCAGCTCACCAAACTCGGACTGGATGCTACAAGAGACCCAGTACTTC.

This chain joins TRBV28 and TRBJ2-2; D gene uncertain. The CDR3 spans 15 residues. The V and J ends lost 3 bases and 2 bases respectively, with 10 bases between them. The germline V gene encodes CDR1 MDHEN and CDR2 SYDVKM. The CDR3 region has the DNA TGTGCCAGCAGTTTCTTGGAGAGCAACACCGGGGAGCTGTTTTTT. Translated: CASSFLESNTGELFF.

V usage is TRBV5-1 and J usage is TRBJ1-4; D unresolved. CDR1 and CDR2 (germline): SGHRS, YFSETQ. This CDR3 is 15 amino acids long. The V end was cut by 0 bases, the J end by 7 bases, with 13 bases between. This CDR3 reads CASSLAWQAGEKLFF. The CDR3 coding sequence is TGCGCCAGCAGCTTGGCCTGGCAGGCGGGTGAAAAACTGTTTTTT.

The chain has TRBV2 and TRBJ1-1; 7 positions agree with TRBD1. Germline assignment: CDR1 SNHLY and CDR2 FYNNEI. CDR3 length: 13 residues. Losses at the gene ends were 7 bases for V and 5 bases for J; bases not matched to a gene: 7. CDR3 nucleotides: TGTGCCAGCATGGAGACAGGGAGTACTGAAGCTTTCTTT. Its protein product is CASMETGSTEAFF.

The genes are TRBV27 and TRBJ2-7, with 9 nucleotides matching TRBD1. J was trimmed by 3 bases and V by 5 bases; bases with no gene match: 11. The CDR3 is 16 residues long. The germline CDR1 and CDR2 sequences are MNHEY and SMNVEV (reference sequence). CDR3 sequence: CASSPLQGASNYEQYF. DNA for the CDR3: TGTGCCAGCAGTCCCCTACAGGGGGCCTCGAACTACGAGCAGTACTTC.

The chain has TRBV10-2 and TRBJ1-2; 7 nucleotides line up with TRBD1. The CDR3 has 14 amino acids. The V gene end was trimmed by 0 bases and the J gene end by 7 bases; junction bases not matched to a gene: 5. Germline assignment: CDR1 WSHSY and CDR2 SAAADI. The CDR3 loop is CASSESKGAGGYTF. CDR3 DNA: TGCGCCAGCAGTGAGTCGAAGGGGGCTGGTGGCTACACCTTC.